These 17 T cell receptor beta chains were all obtained from the same sample, sequenced in a study of CD8+ T cells in alopecia areata. Sequencing relied on a cDNA template that was reverse transcribed from extracted RNA. Method: immunoSEQ multiplex PCR; TCRdb's copy keeps in-frame clones and lacks some. The sample consists of hundreds of thousands of clones, roughly two thirds of them appearing once. The specimen comprised CD4+ T cells sorted from blood, sampled at week 0. Every receptor here comes from a human donor with alopecia areata.

V is TRBV4-2 and J is TRBJ2-5; D might be TRBD2 (6 bases). V was trimmed by 4 bases and J by 0 bases, leaving 18 bases between them. This CDR3 is built from 17 residues. CDR1 and CDR2 (germline): LGHNA, YNFKEQ. CDR3 amino acids: CASSPLSLDYYQETQYF. The DNA of the CDR3 is TGTGCCAGCAGCCCCTTATCCTTGGACTACTACCAAGAGACCCAGTACTTC.

V usage is TRBV4-3 and J usage is TRBJ2-5; D assignment may be TRBD1 or TRBD2 (6 bases each). The CDR3 contains 16 residues. The V end lost 0 bases, the J end lost 0 bases, and 11 bases lay between the germline ends. CDR1 is LGHNA, CDR2 YSLEER, per germline. CDR3 sequence (DNA): TGCGCCAGCAGCCAAGATCTAGGGGGGAACCAAGAGACCCAGTACTTC. Translating gives CASSQDLGGNQETQYF.

The genes are TRBV29-1 and TRBJ2-3; D unresolved. Germline loops: CDR1 SQVTM, CDR2 ANQGSEA. V dropped 4 bases and J dropped 0 bases, with 11 bases sitting between them. This CDR3 is built from 14 residues. The CDR3 spells CSVALLGSTDTQYF. CDR3 DNA: TGCAGCGTTGCATTATTAGGGAGCACAGATACGCAGTATTTT.

This clone appeared a few times. The chain links TRBV7-8 to TRBJ1-1; D is unresolved. V lost 0 bases to trimming and J lost 0 bases, with 11 bases between them. The CDR3 is 16 residues long. The germline gives CDR1 SGHVS, CDR2 FQNEAQ. CDR3 region: CASSLAPGGLNTEAFF. DNA of the CDR3: TGTGCCAGCAGCTTAGCCCCGGGAGGGCTGAACACTGAAGCTTTCTTT.

V is TRBV15 and J is TRBJ1-4; perhaps TRBD1 as D (5 bases). V shed 2 bases and J shed 0 bases, with 16 bases lying between them. Germline lookup yields CDR1 LNHNV and CDR2 YYDKDF (reference sequence). CDR3 size: 18 residues. In nucleotides, the CDR3 is TGTGCCACCAGCAGACCCCCCGGGACGGCCGCAACTAATGAAAAACTGTTTTTT. Translating gives CATSRPPGTAATNEKLFF.

V and J are TRBV4-1 and TRBJ1-1; D perhaps matches TRBD1 (5 bases). The CDR3 is 14 residues long. V was shortened by 8 bases and J by 6 bases, with 19 bases between the two germline ends. In germline, CDR1 is MGHRA, CDR2 YSYEKL. The CDR3 region is CASQNGGSTAEAFF. The CDR3 bases are TGCGCCAGCCAGAACGGGGGAAGTACGGCTGAAGCTTTCTTT.

The chain recombines TRBV30 with TRBJ1-6; 9 nucleotides line up with TRBD1. Looked up from germline, CDR1 is GTSNPN and CDR2 is SVGIG (reference sequence). V was clipped by 2 bases and J by 8 bases; unmatched bases: 7. The CDR3 consists of 15 residues. CDR3 sequence (DNA): TGTGCCTGGAGTCCAGGACAGGGGAGGTATTCACCCCTCCACTTT. It is translated as CAWSPGQGRYSPLHF.

The V call is TRBV30, the J call TRBJ1-2; D is unresolved. The CDR3 contains 16 residues. Germline V gene data show CDR1 as GTSNPN and CDR2 as SVGIG (reference sequence). Trimming took off 1 base at V and 3 bases at J, with 18 bases between the two ends. CDR3 sequence: CAWSGGLSIGDYGYTF. CDR3 in DNA: TGTGCCTGGAGTGGGGGTCTGTCTATCGGCGACTATGGCTACACCTTC.

The rearrangement uses TRBV29-1 and TRBJ2-7; TRBD2 aligns across 14 bases. Germline CDR1 SQVTM, CDR2 ANQGSEA. After removal of 4 bases from V and 6 bases from J, the junction contained 5 bases not matched to a gene. The CDR3 is made up of 14 amino acids. In nucleotides, the CDR3 is TGCAGCGTTGTGGGACTAGCGGGGGTTTCCGAGCAGTACTTC. Translated: CSVVGLAGVSEQYF.

J is TRBJ2-7 and V is TRBV11-2; D is unresolved. The germline V gene encodes CDR1 SGHAT and CDR2 FQNNGV. The length of the CDR3 is 12 residues. V lost 5 bases and J lost 3, with 8 bases in between. For the CDR3, the DNA is TGTGCCAGCAGCCTGCAGTTCTACGAGCAGTACTTC. It specifies CASSLQFYEQYF.

The J gene is TRBJ2-1, the V gene TRBV29-1, with D uncertain. This CDR3 has 12 amino acids. The V gene's germline CDR1 is SQVTM and CDR2 ANQGSEA. Between the trimmed V and J ends, which lost 7 bases and 0 bases, there was a span of 7 bases. CDR3 region: CSAQSSYNEQFF. The DNA for the CDR3 is TGCAGCGCGCAGAGCTCCTACAATGAGCAGTTCTTC.

This clone was seen a few times. The chain combines TRBV13 with TRBJ2-7, with no clear D. The germline CDR1 and CDR2 sequences are PRHDT and FYEKMQ (reference sequence). V was clipped by 5 bases and J by 7 bases, with 9 bases between them. This CDR3 region has 11 residues. CDR3 bases: TGTGCCAGCAGCGTTCTTAAGGAGCAGTACTTC. Translation: CASSVLKEQYF.

This clone appeared a few times. The V call is TRBV9, the J call TRBJ2-3; 9 bases match TRBD2. The CDR3 is 16 amino acids. The J segment lost 6 bases and the V segment lost 0 bases, leaving 8 bases of the junction unmatched. Germline lookup yields CDR1 SGDLS and CDR2 YYNGEE. The CDR3 here is CASSVEASGVWDTQYF. CDR3 DNA sequence: TGTGCCAGCAGCGTAGAGGCTAGCGGGGTTTGGGATACGCAGTATTTT. The whole variable domain, filled in from reference TRBV9 and TRBJ2-3, reads DSGVTQTPKHLITATGQRVTLRCSPRSGDLSVYWYQQSLDQGLQFLIQYYNGEERAKGNILERFSAQQFPDLHSELNLSSLELGDSALYFCASSVEASGVWDTQYFGPGTRLTVL.

The chain employs TRBV29-1 and TRBJ2-5; TRBD1 agrees at 9 bases. With V trimmed by 3 bases and J by 4 bases, 3 bases remained unmatched. Looked up from germline, CDR1 is SQVTM and CDR2 is ANQGSEA. The CDR3 runs 13 residues. The CDR3 loop reads CSVDLTGGETQYF. Here the CDR3 DNA reads TGCAGCGTTGACCTGACAGGGGGAGAGACCCAGTACTTC.

The V call is TRBV19, the J call TRBJ1-4, with D maybe TRBD1 (6 bases). The V gene's germline CDR1 is LNHDA and CDR2 SQIVND (reference sequence). This CDR3 is 13 amino acids long. The V end lost 4 bases, the J end lost 7 bases, and 10 bases lay between the germline ends. The chain's CDR3 is CASSTYRAEKLFF. CDR3 in DNA: TGTGCCAGTAGTACTTACAGGGCTGAAAAACTGTTTTTT. Complete variable domain (other parts from reference TRBV19 and TRBJ1-4): DGGITQSPKYLFRKEGQNVTLSCEQNLNHDAMYWYRQDPGQGLRLIYYSQIVNDFQKGDIAEGYSVSREKKESFPLTVTSAQKNPTAFYLCASSTYRAEKLFFGSGTQLSVL.

The chain has TRBV2 and TRBJ2-1; D ambiguous. The CDR3 covers 11 residues. The germline CDR1 and CDR2 sequences are SNHLY and FYNNEI. V lost 8 bases and J lost 10, with 12 bases in between. The DNA for the CDR3 is TGTGCCAGCCGCGTAAAGTGGGAGCAGTTCTTC. This gives the protein CASRVKWEQFF. Filled out from reference TRBV2 and TRBJ2-1, the complete variable domain reads EPEVTQTPSHQVTQMGQEVILRCVPISNHLYFYWYRQILGQKVEFLVSFYNNEISEKSEIFDDQFSVERPDGSNFTLKIRSTKLEDSAMYFCASRVKWEQFFGPGTRLTVL.

This chain connects TRBV7-3 to TRBJ2-3; D is perhaps TRBD1 (5 bases). This CDR3 contains 14 residues. Trimming stripped 6 bases from V and 5 bases from J, with 15 bases between. Germline CDR1 SGHTA, CDR2 FQGTGA. CDR3 region: CASSVKGRGDTQYF. Here the CDR3 DNA reads TGTGCCAGCAGTGTCAAGGGGCGCGGAGATACGCAGTATTTT.